A selection of T cell receptor beta chains follows, all from one sample in a study of T cell clonotyping in hematopoietic cell transplantation. Using immunoSEQ multiplex PCR, the repertoire was profiled, and TCRdb retains in-frame clones only, with some absent. The sample shows about 41,000 clones, 95% of them seen only once. The sample consisted of peripheral blood mononuclear cells. The receptors stem from a man aged 25-45 years in good health. Some clones in this sample may be carry-over from other donors' samples. CDR3s include the opening cysteine and the closing phenylalanine or tryptophan. A D gene is named only where the DNA matches it firmly. Size is stated for part of the rows, as once, few or many counts, or as a class when the clone is expanded.

cdr3_length clone_size j_call d_call v_call cdr3_nt cdr3_aa
17 once TRBJ2-1 TRBD2 TRBV5-6 TGTGCCAGCAGCTTGGTAGTGGCGGGAGGAGCCTACAATGAGCAGTTCTTC CASSLVVAGGAYNEQFF
14 - TRBJ2-7 - TRBV11-3 TGTGCCAGCAGCTCCCCGATAAGGACCTACGAGCAGTACTTC CASSSPIRTYEQYF
13 - TRBJ2-7 - TRBV6-5 TGTGCCAGCAGTCAGTGGGCAGGCGGCGAGCAGTACTTC CASSQWAGGEQYF
14 - TRBJ2-2 - TRBV6-5 TGTGCCAGCAGTGTGGGGGCGGACACCGGGGAGCTGTTTTTT CASSVGADTGELFF
16 - TRBJ2-3 TRBD2 TRBV7-8 TGTGCCAGCAGCTTATTAGCGGGGGAAAGCACAGATACGCAGTATTTT CASSLLAGESTDTQYF
16 - TRBJ2-1 - TRBV4-1 TGCGCCAGCAGCCAGAGATTGGTGGCACAATACAATGAGCAGTTCTTC CASSQRLVAQYNEQFF
13 - TRBJ1-2 TRBD1 TRBV5-4 TGTGCCAGCAGACCCGAGGACAGGCATGGCTACACCTTC CASRPEDRHGYTF
11 - TRBJ1-1 - TRBV29-1 TGCAGCGTTGGCCAGGGCGCCGAAGCTTTCTTT CSVGQGAEAFF
17 once TRBJ2-7 TRBD1 TRBV15 TGTGCCACCAGCAGAACCTCAGGACAGGTGATAGGGTACGAGCAGTACTTC CATSRTSGQVIGYEQYF
13 - TRBJ2-3 - TRBV16 TGTGCCAGCCTCGACAGGAGCACAGATACGCAGTATTTT CASLDRSTDTQYF
15 once TRBJ1-5 - TRBV4-2 TGTGCCAGCAGCCAAGATCTGGCGGCGAAACAGCCCCAGCATTTT CASSQDLAAKQPQHF
12 - TRBJ2-7 - TRBV13 TGTGCCAGCAGCTGGGGGTCTGGGGAGCAGTACTTC CASSWGSGEQYF
14 - TRBJ1-1 - TRBV9 TGTGCCAGCAGCGTAGCTTCGGGTTACACTGAAGCTTTCTTT CASSVASGYTEAFF
14 - TRBJ2-7 - TRBV27 TGTGCCAGCAGTTGGGGTCAGGGGCCCTACGAGCAGTACTTC CASSWGQGPYEQYF
15 - TRBJ1-6 - TRBV5-6 TGTGCCAGCAGCATTTACAGCGCCAATAATTCACCCCTCCACTTT CASSIYSANNSPLHF
14 - TRBJ2-7 - TRBV7-2 TGTGCCAGCAGCTTTGGACCCCAAAGCTACGAGCAGTACTTC CASSFGPQSYEQYF
13 - TRBJ2-7 - TRBV7-3 TGTGCCAGCAGCGTTCAGGGTGGGTACGAGCAGTACTTC CASSVQGGYEQYF
14 - TRBJ1-2 TRBD1 TRBV30 TGTGCCTGGAGCGTGGGCGGACAGGGGTACGGCTACACCTTC CAWSVGGQGYGYTF
12 - TRBJ2-1 - TRBV11-2 TGTGCCAGCAGCCCCCTCGGGCATGAGCAGTTCTTC CASSPLGHEQFF
13 - TRBJ2-1 - TRBV6-1 TGTGCCAGCAATCTGTGGACAGACAATGAGCAGTTCTTC CASNLWTDNEQFF
13 - TRBJ1-2 TRBD1 TRBV6-1 TGTGCCATTCGACAGGGAGGAGTCTATGGCTACACCTTC CAIRQGGVYGYTF
16 - TRBJ2-3 - TRBV6-5 TGTGCCAGCAGTTATGATTGGGGTAGTGGGACAGATACGCAGTATTTT CASSYDWGSGTDTQYF
17 - TRBJ2-2 TRBD2 TRBV9 TGTGCCAGCAGCGTAGGAGCGGGGACCCCCAACACCGGGGAGCTGTTTTTT CASSVGAGTPNTGELFF
16 - TRBJ2-7 - TRBV29-1 TGCAGCGTTGAGGGGTTGGGTAGCGCCTCCCCAGGTGAGCAGTACTTC CSVEGLGSASPGEQYF
13 once TRBJ1-2 - TRBV4-3 TGCGCCAGCAGCCACGAAACAGGGAATGGCTACACCTTC CASSHETGNGYTF
16 once TRBJ2-1 - TRBV27 TGTGCCAGCAGTTTAGGGATGGGCCCCCCGCGGAATGAGCAGTTCTTC CASSLGMGPPRNEQFF
13 - TRBJ1-2 - TRBV27 TGTGCCAGCACCCCAGACAGAAACTATGGCTACACCTTC CASTPDRNYGYTF
14 - TRBJ2-1 - TRBV27 TGTGCCAGCAGGTCCGGCCTTACCTACAATGAGCAGTTCTTC CASRSGLTYNEQFF
12 - TRBJ2-1 - TRBV7-2 TGTGCCAGCAGCTTAGGTTACAATGAGCAGTTCTTC CASSLGYNEQFF
14 - TRBJ1-3 TRBD1 TRBV6-5 TGTGCCAGCAGTTTCCGGGACAGTGGAAACACCATATATTTT CASSFRDSGNTIYF
14 once TRBJ1-1 TRBD1 TRBV6-1 TGTGCCAGCAGTACAGGGGAAGGCGACACTGAAGCTTTCTTT CASSTGEGDTEAFF
14 - TRBJ1-2 TRBD1 TRBV6-5 TGTGCCAGCAGTTACTCGAAACAGGGGAATGGCTACACCTTC CASSYSKQGNGYTF
17 - TRBJ2-7 - TRBV19 TGTGCCAGTAGTCCGGGACGGCAAAGGGGGAAAGACTACGAGCAGTACTTC CASSPGRQRGKDYEQYF
13 - TRBJ1-5 TRBD1 TRBV10-2 TGCGCCAGCTCAGGGGGGGACAATCAGCCCCAGCATTTT CASSGGDNQPQHF
15 - TRBJ1-2 - TRBV4-1 TGCGCCAGCAGCCGCCGGGACACGGCCGCGGGTGGCTACACCTTC CASSRRDTAAGGYTF
18 - TRBJ1-2 TRBD1 TRBV7-9 TGTGCCAGCAGCGACCCCGGGACAGGGGACCTTACTAACTATGGCTACACCTTC CASSDPGTGDLTNYGYTF
14 - TRBJ1-2 - TRBV7-8 TGTGCCAGCAGCCAACTGAGCCTCCTTGGTGGCTACACCTTC CASSQLSLLGGYTF
14 - TRBJ2-5 TRBD2 TRBV7-3 TGTGCCAGCAGCTTAGGGGGGGGACAAGAGACCCAGTACTTC CASSLGGGQETQYF
19 - TRBJ1-3 - TRBV5-5 TGTGCCAGCAGCTCGTCTGTAAGATTCGGGATTAGCTCTGGAAACACCATATATTTT CASSSSVRFGISSGNTIYF
15 - TRBJ2-3 - TRBV11-3 TGTGCCAGCAGCTTAGATCGGGCTCCCACAGATACGCAGTATTTT CASSLDRAPTDTQYF
15 - TRBJ1-6 - TRBV5-1 TGCGCCAGCAAAGAGGGGGGCTCCTATAATTCACCCCTCCACTTT CASKEGGSYNSPLHF
13 - TRBJ1-1 - TRBV4-2 TGTGCCAGCAGTCCCATTTTGGGCACTGAAGCTTTCTTT CASSPILGTEAFF